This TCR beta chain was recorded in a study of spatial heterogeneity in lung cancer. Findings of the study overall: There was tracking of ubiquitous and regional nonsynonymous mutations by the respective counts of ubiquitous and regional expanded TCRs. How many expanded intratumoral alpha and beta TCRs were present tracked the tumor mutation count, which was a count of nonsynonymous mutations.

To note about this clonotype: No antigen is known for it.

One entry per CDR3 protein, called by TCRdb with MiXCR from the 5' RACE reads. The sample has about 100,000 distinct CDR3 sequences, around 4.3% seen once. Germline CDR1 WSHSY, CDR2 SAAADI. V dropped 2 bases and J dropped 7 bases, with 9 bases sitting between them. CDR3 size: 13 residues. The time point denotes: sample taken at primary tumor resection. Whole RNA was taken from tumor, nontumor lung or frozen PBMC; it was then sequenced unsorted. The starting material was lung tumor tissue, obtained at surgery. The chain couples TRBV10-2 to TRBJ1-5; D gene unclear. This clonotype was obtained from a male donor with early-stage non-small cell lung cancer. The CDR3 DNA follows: TGCGCCAGCAGTGAGGCGGAAGGCCAGCCCCAGCATTTT. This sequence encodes CASSEAEGQPQHF.